These T cell receptor beta chains were read from a single sample in a study of T cell repertoires in cytomegalovirus infection. A single record per CDR3 protein comes from TCRdb applying MiXCR to the reads. The data hold about 700,000 distinct CDR3 sequences, with roughly a third observed a single time. Their target antigens are unknown. The sample here was cultured PBMCs, taken from culture after CMV antigen stimulation. The receptor set was obtained from a human donor in good health (CMV status not recorded). Some clones in this sample may be carry-over from other donors' samples. Each CDR3 is given with its conserved first and last residue. Each record gives: V gene, J gene, CDR3 protein.

>TRBV6-2/TRBV6-3|TRBJ1-5
CASSADGRNQPQHF
>TRBV25-1|TRBJ2-6
CASSVQAFYGANVLTF
>TRBV7-8|TRBJ2-2
CASSPRTSGNAGGELFF
>TRBV6-5|TRBJ2-7
CASSTSGRPNAYEQYF
>TRBV20-1|TRBJ2-4
CSAVHSGTDIQYF
>TRBV5-1|TRBJ1-4
CASSSGQRSNEKLFF
>TRBV6-1|TRBJ1-5
CASFTDLGQSSQHF
>TRBV20-1|TRBJ2-3
CSAPPFVGGGTDTQYF
>TRBV7-8|TRBJ2-7
CASRLATGDYEQYF
>TRBV12-3/TRBV12-4|TRBJ2-7
CASSYRDRSYEQYF
>TRBV7-8|TRBJ2-3
CASRETGRNTDTQYF
>TRBV12-3/TRBV12-4|TRBJ2-3
CASRHAETGGTDTQYF
>TRBV20-1|TRBJ2-2
CSARDTRSQAGGELFF
>TRBV19|TRBJ2-2
CASSTFRDSRPGELFF
>TRBV2|TRBJ2-5
CASSFSGVPPTLF
>TRBV7-9|TRBJ2-1
CASSFPLGQGNNEQFF
>TRBV5-1|TRBJ2-7
CASSLPGSHEQYF
>TRBV6-4|TRBJ2-1
CASSRDPISYNEQFF
>TRBV6-1|TRBJ1-2
CASSEAPGNGYTF
>TRBV5-1|TRBJ2-1
CASSLEAGDNEQFF
>TRBV6-8|TRBJ1-6
CASNRQGYSPLHF
>TRBV28|TRBJ1-3
CASSPKERGGNTIYF
>TRBV12-3/TRBV12-4|TRBJ1-1
CASTGFFTEAFF
>TRBV7-6|TRBJ1-1
CASSFRAQKAEAFF
>TRBV27|TRBJ1-2
CASRGQGAGGYTF
>TRBV6-8|TRBJ2-4
CASRPMGITGENIQYF
>TRBV19|TRBJ1-1
CASSAEKGTEAFF
>TRBV6-2/TRBV6-3|TRBJ1-1
CASSLMGRNTEAFF
>TRBV20-1|TRBJ1-1
CSATTGVPEAFF
>TRBV6-5|TRBJ2-1
CASSTGLAGVDEQFF
>TRBV12-3/TRBV12-4|TRBJ1-2
CASSLMAGSYGYTF
>TRBV11-2|TRBJ2-7
CASSFRAGPTYEQYF
>TRBV12-3/TRBV12-4|TRBJ1-6
CASSLYYGQANSPLHF
>TRBV7-2|TRBJ1-2
CASSPLGFYGYTF
>TRBV2|TRBJ2-1
CASSEWLAGGEQFF
>TRBV20-1|TRBJ1-1
CSAEGTANTEAFF
>TRBV12-5|TRBJ1-1
CASGPDRVNAFF
>TRBV27|TRBJ1-2
CASSLVDGSYGYTF
>TRBV20-1|TRBJ2-1
CSAHLSSYNEQFF
>TRBV18|TRBJ2-3
CASSPGQGLRTDTQYF
>TRBV6-5|TRBJ1-3
CASSYTAGNTIYF
>TRBV28|TRBJ2-2
CASSNRDSYTGELFF